Following are 22 T cell receptor beta chains from one sample sequenced in a study of cytomegalovirus exposure and HLA in healthy donors. The primer mix had 60 Vbeta and 13 Jbeta primers. Measured with immunoSEQ multiplex PCR; TCRdb has only the in-frame clones, and not every one. The sample table includes approximately 70,000 clones. Sequencing was done on a sample of PBMCs. These receptors were collected from a middle-aged woman in good health and CMV-seropositive.

The chain joins TRBV7-8 to TRBJ1-1, with TRBD1 matching 11 bases. V shed 10 bases, J shed 0 bases, and the junction held 7 bases outside the gene matches. This CDR3 has 15 residues. Germline-derived CDR1 and CDR2 are SGHVS and FQNEAQ. The CDR3 reads CATSWDRGMNTEAFF. CDR3 bases: TGTGCCACCTCCTGGGACAGGGGGATGAACACTGAAGCTTTCTTT.

Comment on this clone: A junction boundary mismatches the germline segment, possibly from a read error. The chain links TRBV10-3 to TRBJ2-3, with TRBD2 matching over 12 bases. Germline V lookup: CDR1 ENHRY, CDR2 SYGVKD. The CDR3 has 17 amino acids. In nucleotides, the CDR3 is TGTGCCGTCAGTGGAGCGACTAGCGGGGGAACCACAGATACGCAGTATTTT. This encodes CAVSGATSGGTTDTQYF.

The CDR3 is CASSESTGGYETQYF. CDR3 nucleotide sequence: TGCGCCAGCAGTGAGTCGACAGGGGGGTATGAGACCCAGTACTTC. This sequence joins TRBV10-2 and TRBJ2-5; 9 bases fit TRBD1. After removal of 0 bases from V and 5 bases from J, the junction contained 4 bases not matched to a gene. The CDR3 is made up of 15 amino acids. Germline CDR1 is WSHSY and CDR2 is SAAADI.

The chain employs TRBV11-2 and TRBJ2-5; D gene uncertain. This CDR3 spans 14 amino acids. The germline V gene encodes CDR1 SGHAT and CDR2 FQNNGV. Deletions cut 1 base from V and 1 base from J, with 7 bases between. DNA for the CDR3: TGTGCCAGCAGCTTAGGGCCAATCCAAGAGACCCAGTACTTC. Protein sequence: CASSLGPIQETQYF.

The J gene is TRBJ1-1, the V gene TRBV18, with TRBD1 as a possible D gene (5 bases). Germline V gives CDR1 KGHSH, CDR2 LQKENI. CDR3 length equals 14 residues. V was clipped by 3 bases and J by 4 bases, with 12 bases between them. CDR3 protein: CASSPLGGSTEAFF. The CDR3 coding sequence is TGTGCCAGCTCACCCCTGGGGGGAAGCACTGAAGCTTTCTTT. Complete variable domain (other parts from reference TRBV18 and TRBJ1-1): NAGVMQNPRHLVRRRGQEARLRCSPMKGHSHVYWYRQLPEEGLKFMVYLQKENIIDESGMPKERFSAEFPKEGPSILRIQQVVRGDSAAYFCASSPLGGSTEAFFGQGTRLTVV.

This chain joins TRBV7-2 and TRBJ2-5, with a weak D call TRBD2 (6 bases). Judging by the DNA end, TRBJ2-7 fits better; the J call may be wrong. The CDR3 has 14 amino acids. CDR1 SGHTA and CDR2 FQGNSA come from the germline V gene. In nucleotides, the CDR3 is TGTGCCAGCGGCCGGAAAGGAGGGACTTACGAGCAGTACTTC. Translated: CASGRKGGTYEQYF.

The CDR3 reads CSAPVSYEQYF. The CDR3 bases are TGCAGTGCACCTGTCTCCTACGAGCAGTACTTC. The chain carries TRBV20-1 and TRBJ2-5, with no clear D. The closer fit of TRBJ2-7 to the DNA end suggests the J call may be wrong. This CDR3 region has 11 residues. Per the germline V gene, CDR1 is DFQATT and CDR2 is SNEGSKA (reference sequence).

This chain connects TRBV7-2 to TRBJ2-7; no definite D call. This CDR3 has 12 amino acids. The V and J ends lost 1 base and 6 bases respectively, with 7 bases between them. Germline-derived CDR1 and CDR2 are SGHTA and FQGNSA. CDR3 DNA sequence: TGTGCCAGCAGCTTAGTACTCGGCGAGCAGTACTTC. Translated, it gives CASSLVLGEQYF.

This chain joins TRBV19 and TRBJ1-3, with TRBD1 matching 8 bases. CDR3 length: 14 residues. Trimming at V came to 7 bases and at J to 1 base, leaving 3 bases not matched to a gene. Germline CDR1 and CDR2: LNHDA and SQIVND (reference sequence). CDR3 loop: CASTDRGSGNTIYF. For the CDR3, the DNA is TGTGCCAGTACCGACAGGGGTTCTGGAAACACCATATATTTT.

The rearrangement uses TRBV6-1 and TRBJ2-2; 7 nucleotides match TRBD1. Germline CDR1 reads MNHNS; CDR2 reads SASEGT. The CDR3 has 16 amino acids. With 0 bases clipped from V and 6 bases from J, the junction kept 7 bases outside the gene matches. The CDR3 reads CASSEAIAQGPGELFF. The CDR3 DNA sequence: TGTGCCAGCAGTGAAGCCATCGCACAGGGGCCCGGGGAGCTGTTTTTT.

CDR3 sequence reads: CASRETGPSSYEQYF. DNA for the CDR3: TGTGCCAGCAGGGAAACAGGGCCCAGCTCCTACGAGCAGTACTTC. The V and J genes are TRBV28 and TRBJ2-7, with D perhaps TRBD1 (6 bases). This CDR3 is 15 amino acids long. From germline, CDR1 is MDHEN and CDR2 SYDVKM. V was trimmed by 6 bases and J by 0 bases, leaving 15 bases between them.

This chain joins TRBV6-1 and TRBJ1-2; no definite D call. Deletions cut 8 bases from V and 0 bases from J, with 10 bases between. Looked up from germline, CDR1 is MNHNS and CDR2 is SASEGT. The length of the CDR3 is 13 residues. CDR3 protein: CASLVETNYGYTF. The DNA of the CDR3 is TGTGCCAGCCTAGTAGAAACTAACTATGGCTACACCTTC.

CDR3 sequence: CASSPGLAGSFYEQYF. Written as DNA, the CDR3 is TGCGCCAGCAGCCCCGGACTAGCGGGATCTTTTTACGAGCAGTACTTC. The rearrangement joins TRBV4-1 to TRBJ2-7, with 12 bases lining up with TRBD2. Germline loops: CDR1 MGHRA, CDR2 YSYEKL. J lost 4 bases, V lost 4 bases, and 8 bases had no gene match. This CDR3 contains 16 residues.

V and J are TRBV2 and TRBJ2-3; TRBD2 agrees at 7 bases. The germline V gene has CDR1 SNHLY and CDR2 FYNNEI. With 4 bases clipped from V and 4 bases from J, the junction kept 8 bases outside the gene matches. The CDR3 is 15 residues long. The CDR3 region is CASSVLAVESDTQYF. CDR3 bases: TGTGCCAGCAGTGTGCTAGCGGTAGAATCAGATACGCAGTATTTT.

The chain employs TRBV19 and TRBJ2-7; 11 positions agree with TRBD2. The germline V gene has CDR1 LNHDA and CDR2 SQIVND (reference sequence). The V gene end was trimmed by 5 bases and the J gene end by 10 bases; junction bases not matched to a gene: 4. CDR3 length equals 12 residues. The CDR3: CASSGTSGFQYF. The CDR3 DNA sequence: TGTGCCAGTAGTGGGACTAGCGGTTTTCAGTACTTC.

V is TRBV29-1 and J is TRBJ1-2; D perhaps matches TRBD1 (5 bases). CDR3 length: 13 residues. V shed 7 bases and J shed 3 bases, with 15 bases lying between them. Germline CDR1 and CDR2: SQVTM and ANQGSEA. CDR3: CSDSGLGDYGYTF. CDR3 nucleotide sequence: TGCAGCGATTCAGGGTTAGGGGACTATGGCTACACCTTC.

The chain has TRBV27 and TRBJ2-3; TRBD1 might be the D (6 bases). V was shortened by 11 bases and J by 2 bases, with 17 bases between the two germline ends. This CDR3 contains 14 residues. Germline CDR1 reads MNHEY; CDR2 reads SMNVEV (reference sequence). CDR3 sequence reads: CAGENREITDTQYF. The DNA of the CDR3 is TGTGCCGGAGAAAACAGGGAGATCACAGATACGCAGTATTTT.

CDR3 protein: CASSYSTPGANYGYTF. The CDR3 DNA is TGTGCCAGCAGTTACTCGACCCCGGGGGCTAACTATGGCTACACCTTC. The chain links TRBV6-5 to TRBJ1-2; D is possibly TRBD1 (5 bases). With 0 bases removed from V and 0 bases from J, the gap between germline ends came to 11 bases. The CDR3 sequence is 16 residues long. Germline loops: CDR1 MNHEY, CDR2 SVGAGI.

The chain recombines TRBV9 with TRBJ1-2; no firm D call. The CDR3 has 18 amino acids. V lost 0 bases and J 9 bases, leaving 27 bases between the germline ends. CDR1 SGDLS and CDR2 YYNGEE come from the germline V gene. The CDR3 is CASSVGPRSGYGRFSYTF. The CDR3 DNA sequence: TGTGCCAGCAGCGTAGGGCCGAGGTCGGGGTATGGACGCTTTAGCTACACCTTC.

The gene calls are TRBV4-1 and TRBJ2-7; 11 nucleotides match TRBD2. Germline V gene data show CDR1 as MGHRA and CDR2 as YSYEKL. The junction had 5 bases not matched to a gene; V was cut back by 0 bases and J by 4 bases. The CDR3 is 16 amino acids. CDR3 bases: TGCGCCAGCAGCCAAGATAGGGCTAGCGGGAGGTACGAGCAGTACTTC. This sequence encodes CASSQDRASGRYEQYF.

The chain links TRBV7-9 to TRBJ1-2, with D uncertain. CDR3 size: 15 residues. Looked up from germline, CDR1 is SEHNR and CDR2 is FQNEAQ (reference sequence). Trimming removed 5 bases at V and 4 bases at J, with 17 bases between. The CDR3 DNA reads TGTGCCAGCAGCGCAACACCGGGAAGCCTCTATGGCTACACCTTC. This gives the protein CASSATPGSLYGYTF.

The chain couples TRBV11-2 to TRBJ2-3; no definite D call. The V end lost 3 bases, the J end lost 2 bases, and 12 bases lay between the germline ends. Germline V gene sequence: CDR1 SGHAT, CDR2 FQNNGV. CDR3 length: 15 residues. DNA of the CDR3: TGTGCCAGCAGCTTTCTAGTCGGTTTCACAGATACGCAGTATTTT. Translating gives CASSFLVGFTDTQYF.